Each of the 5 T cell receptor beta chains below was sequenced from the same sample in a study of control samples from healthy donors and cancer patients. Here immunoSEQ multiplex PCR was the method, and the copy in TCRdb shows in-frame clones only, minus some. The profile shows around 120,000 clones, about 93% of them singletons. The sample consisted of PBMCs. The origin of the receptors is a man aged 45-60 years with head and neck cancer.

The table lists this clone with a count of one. CDR3 loop: CASSSRGVAYEQYF. For the CDR3, the DNA is TGTGCCAGCAGTTCCCGAGGGGTAGCCTACGAGCAGTACTTC. The rearrangement uses TRBV27 and TRBJ2-7; the D gene could be TRBD1 or TRBD2 (5 bases each). Germline lookup yields CDR1 MNHEY and CDR2 SMNVEV (reference sequence). The CDR3 is made up of 14 amino acids. V lost 4 bases and J lost 2, with 12 bases in between.

The CDR3 here is CASSSGTSGIYEQYF. CDR3 DNA: TGTGCCAGCAGCTCCGGGACTAGCGGAATCTACGAGCAGTACTTC. The chain couples TRBV7-8 to TRBJ2-7, with 11 bases identical to TRBD2. In germline, CDR1 is SGHVS, CDR2 FQNEAQ. The CDR3 spans 15 residues. Germline trimming cut 4 bases from V and 3 bases from J; bases unmatched to any gene: 5. The full variable domain, completed using reference TRBV7-8 and TRBJ2-7, is GAGVSQSPRYKVAKRGQDVALRCDPISGHVSLFWYQQALGQGPEFLTYFQNEAQLDKSGLPSDRFFAERPEGSVSTLKIQRTQQEDSAVYLCASSSGTSGIYEQYFGPGTRLTVT.

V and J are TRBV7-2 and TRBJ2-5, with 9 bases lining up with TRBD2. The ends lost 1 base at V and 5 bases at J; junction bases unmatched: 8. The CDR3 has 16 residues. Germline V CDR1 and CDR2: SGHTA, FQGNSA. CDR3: CASSLVPPGTSETQYF. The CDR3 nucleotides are TGTGCCAGCAGCTTAGTACCTCCCGGGACTAGCGAGACCCAGTACTTC. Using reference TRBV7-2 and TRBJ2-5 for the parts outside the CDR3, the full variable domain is GAGVSQSPSNKVTEKGKDVELRCDPISGHTALYWYRQSLGQGLEFLIYFQGNSAPDKSGLPSDRFSAERTGGSVSTLTIQRTQQEDSAVYLCASSLVPPGTSETQYFGPGTRLLVL.

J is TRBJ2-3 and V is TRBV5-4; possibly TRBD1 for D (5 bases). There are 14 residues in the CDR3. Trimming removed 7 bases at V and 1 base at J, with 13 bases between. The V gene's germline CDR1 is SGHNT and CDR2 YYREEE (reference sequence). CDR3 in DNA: TGTGCCAGCCAACAGGATTTGCGCACAGATACGCAGTATTTT. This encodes CASQQDLRTDTQYF.

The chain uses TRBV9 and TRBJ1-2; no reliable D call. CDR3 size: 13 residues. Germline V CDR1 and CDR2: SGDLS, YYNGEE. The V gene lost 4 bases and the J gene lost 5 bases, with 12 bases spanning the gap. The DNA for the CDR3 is TGTGCCAGCAGCTTAGGGTATCAATATGGCTACACCTTC. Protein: CASSLGYQYGYTF. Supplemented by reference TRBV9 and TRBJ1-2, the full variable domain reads DSGVTQTPKHLITATGQRVTLRCSPRSGDLSVYWYQQSLDQGLQFLIQYYNGEERAKGNILERFSAQQFPDLHSELNLSSLELGDSALYFCASSLGYQYGYTFGSGTRLTVV.